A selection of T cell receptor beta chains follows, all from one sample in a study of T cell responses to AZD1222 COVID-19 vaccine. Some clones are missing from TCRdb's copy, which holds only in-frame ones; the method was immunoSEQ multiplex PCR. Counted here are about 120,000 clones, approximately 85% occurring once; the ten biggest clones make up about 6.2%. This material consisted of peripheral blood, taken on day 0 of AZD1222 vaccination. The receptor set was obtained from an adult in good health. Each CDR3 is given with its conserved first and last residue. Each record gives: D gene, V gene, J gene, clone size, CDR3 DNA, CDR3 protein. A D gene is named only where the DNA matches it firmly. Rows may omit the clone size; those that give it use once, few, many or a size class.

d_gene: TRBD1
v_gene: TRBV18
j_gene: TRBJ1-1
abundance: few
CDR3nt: TGTGCCAGCTCACCGGGACAGCCATCGGGGACTGAAGCTTTCTTT
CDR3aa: CASSPGQPSGTEAFF

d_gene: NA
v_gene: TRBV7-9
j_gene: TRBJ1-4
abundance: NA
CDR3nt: TGTGCCAGCAGCTTCGGGCCATATGGGACCGAGGAAAAACTGTTTTTT
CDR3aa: CASSFGPYGTEEKLFF

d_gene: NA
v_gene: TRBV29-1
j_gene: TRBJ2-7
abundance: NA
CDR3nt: TGCAGCGGGGGGACCGACTACGAGCAGTACTTC
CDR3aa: CSGGTDYEQYF

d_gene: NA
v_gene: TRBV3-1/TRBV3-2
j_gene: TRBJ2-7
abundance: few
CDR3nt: TGTGCCAGCAGCCAAATATCCTGGGGCTCCTACGAGCAGTACTTC
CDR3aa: CASSQISWGSYEQYF

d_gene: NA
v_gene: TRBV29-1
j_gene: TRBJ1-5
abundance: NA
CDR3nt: TGCAGCGTTCGAGCAGGGGACTCGAATCAGCCCCAGCATTTT
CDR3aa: CSVRAGDSNQPQHF

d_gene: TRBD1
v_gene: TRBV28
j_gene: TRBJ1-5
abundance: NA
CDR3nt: TGTGCCAGCAGCACGGGACAGATTCAGCCCCAGCATTTT
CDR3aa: CASSTGQIQPQHF

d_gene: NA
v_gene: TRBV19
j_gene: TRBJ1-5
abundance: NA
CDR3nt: TGTGCCACCCCCAGGGGTTACGGGCGACCGAGGATGGACCAGCCCCAGCATTTT
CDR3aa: CATPRGYGRPRMDQPQHF

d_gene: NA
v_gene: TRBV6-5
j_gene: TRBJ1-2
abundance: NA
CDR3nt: TGTGCCAGCAGTTACTCGAGCCCTAGCTATGGCTACACCTTC
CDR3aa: CASSYSSPSYGYTF

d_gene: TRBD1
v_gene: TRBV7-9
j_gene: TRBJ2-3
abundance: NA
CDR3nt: TGTGCCAGCAGCCTGGGGGCAGGGGGCATCACGTCAGATACGCAGTATTTT
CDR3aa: CASSLGAGGITSDTQYF

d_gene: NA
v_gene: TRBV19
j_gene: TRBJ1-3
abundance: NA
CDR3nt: TGTGCCAGTGGAGACAACTCTGGAAACACCATATATTTT
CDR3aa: CASGDNSGNTIYF

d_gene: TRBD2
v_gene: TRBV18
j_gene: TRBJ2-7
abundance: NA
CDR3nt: TGTGCCAGCTCACCAGGGACTAACTACGAGCAGTACTTC
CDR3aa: CASSPGTNYEQYF

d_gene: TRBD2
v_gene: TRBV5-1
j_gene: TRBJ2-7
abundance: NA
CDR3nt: TGCGCCAGCAGCTCTTGGACTAGCGGGGGGAACGAGCAGTACTTC
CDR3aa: CASSSWTSGGNEQYF

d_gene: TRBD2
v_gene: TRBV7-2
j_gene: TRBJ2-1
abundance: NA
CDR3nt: TGTGCCAGCAGCAGCGGCGGCGGGGGTCTTGAGCAGTTCTTC
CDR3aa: CASSSGGGGLEQFF

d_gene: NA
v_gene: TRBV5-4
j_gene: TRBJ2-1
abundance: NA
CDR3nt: TGTGCCAGCACCCGTGGAGGGGTTGGGGGGCTTAGCTCCTACAATGAGCAGTTCTTC
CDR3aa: CASTRGGVGGLSSYNEQFF

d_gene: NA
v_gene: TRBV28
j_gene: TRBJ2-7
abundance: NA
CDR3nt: TGTGCCAGCAGTTTACGTGACGAGCAGTACTTC
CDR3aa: CASSLRDEQYF

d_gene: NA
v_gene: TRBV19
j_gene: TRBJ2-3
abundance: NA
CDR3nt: TGTGCCAGCGACAGCCATTTCACAGATACGCAGTATTTT
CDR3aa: CASDSHFTDTQYF

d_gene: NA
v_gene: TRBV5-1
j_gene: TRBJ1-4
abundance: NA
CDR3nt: TGCGCCAGCAGCTCTACAGCCACTAATGAAAAACTGTTTTTT
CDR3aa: CASSSTATNEKLFF

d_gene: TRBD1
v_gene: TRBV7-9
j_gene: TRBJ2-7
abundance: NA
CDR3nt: TGTGCCAGCAGCCACCGGGACAGGGTGGGAGAGCAGTACTTC
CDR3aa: CASSHRDRVGEQYF

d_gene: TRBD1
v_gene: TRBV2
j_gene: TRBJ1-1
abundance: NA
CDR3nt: TGTGCCAAAACTAACCAGGGGGCGCGCACTGAAGCTTTCTTT
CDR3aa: CAKTNQGARTEAFF

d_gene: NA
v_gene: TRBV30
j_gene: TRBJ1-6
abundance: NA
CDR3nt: TGTGCCTGGAGTCGGACCGGGACACATAATTCACCCCTCCACTTT
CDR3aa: CAWSRTGTHNSPLHF

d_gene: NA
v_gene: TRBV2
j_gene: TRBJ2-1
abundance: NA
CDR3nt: TGTGCCAGCAGTGACAGGACTGCGGTTCTTCACAATGAGCAGTTCTTC
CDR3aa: CASSDRTAVLHNEQFF

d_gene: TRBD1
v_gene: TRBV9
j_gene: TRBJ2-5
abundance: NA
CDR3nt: TGTGCCAGCAGCGCTTTGACAGGGGTTGAGACCCAGTACTTC
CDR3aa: CASSALTGVETQYF

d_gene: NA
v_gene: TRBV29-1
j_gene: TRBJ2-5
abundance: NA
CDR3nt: TGCAGCGTCCTGGTTGGGTTGGAGACCCAGTACTTC
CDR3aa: CSVLVGLETQYF

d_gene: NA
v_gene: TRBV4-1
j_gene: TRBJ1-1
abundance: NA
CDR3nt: TGCGCCAGCAGCCAAGTCTTGGGCGTGGGGCCAGGGCGACCCAACACTGAAGCTTTCTTT
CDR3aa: CASSQVLGVGPGRPNTEAFF

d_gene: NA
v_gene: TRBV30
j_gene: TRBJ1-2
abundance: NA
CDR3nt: TGTGCCTGGAGTGATTACGGTTCTGACTATGGCTACACCTTC
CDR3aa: CAWSDYGSDYGYTF

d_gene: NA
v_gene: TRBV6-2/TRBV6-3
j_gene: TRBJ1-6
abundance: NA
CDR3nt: TGTGCCAGCAGTTATAGGGGGTTCTATAATTCACCCCTCCACTTT
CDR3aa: CASSYRGFYNSPLHF

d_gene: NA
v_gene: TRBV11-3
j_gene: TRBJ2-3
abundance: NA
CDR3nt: TGTGCCAGCAGCTTAATGGAGGTTACGCAGTATTTT
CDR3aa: CASSLMEVTQYF

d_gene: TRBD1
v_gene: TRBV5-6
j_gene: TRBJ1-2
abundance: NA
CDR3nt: TGTGCCAGCAGGCAGGGACAGGGTCATGGCTACACCTTC
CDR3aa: CASRQGQGHGYTF

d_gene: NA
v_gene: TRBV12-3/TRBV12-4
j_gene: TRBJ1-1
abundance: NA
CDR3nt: TGTGCCAGCAGTTTAAGGGGAGGGGCTTTCTTT
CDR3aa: CASSLRGGAFF

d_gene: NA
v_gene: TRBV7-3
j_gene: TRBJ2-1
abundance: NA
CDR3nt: TGTGCCAGCAGCTCACCGACTTCCCTAAAGGGAGCATCGGGCTCCTACAATGAGCAGTTCTTC
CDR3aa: CASSSPTSLKGASGSYNEQFF

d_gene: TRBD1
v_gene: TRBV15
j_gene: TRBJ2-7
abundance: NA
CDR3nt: TGTGCCACCAGCACCCCAGGGACAGCGTCGAGGGAGCAGTACTTC
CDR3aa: CATSTPGTASREQYF

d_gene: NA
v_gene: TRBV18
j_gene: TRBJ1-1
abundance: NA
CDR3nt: TGTGCCAGCTCACCTGTTGTGACAATTGGAGCAAGCACTGAAGCTTTCTTT
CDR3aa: CASSPVVTIGASTEAFF

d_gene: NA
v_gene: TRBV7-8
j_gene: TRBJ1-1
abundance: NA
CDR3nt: TGTGCCAGCAGCTTGGTGGAAATGAACACTGAAGCTTTCTTT
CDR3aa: CASSLVEMNTEAFF

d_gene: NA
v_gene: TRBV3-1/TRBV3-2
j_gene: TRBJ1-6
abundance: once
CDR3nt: TGTGCCAGCAGCCGGCTTAGGGCACCGAGCTCCTATAATTCACCCCTCCACTTT
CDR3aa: CASSRLRAPSSYNSPLHF

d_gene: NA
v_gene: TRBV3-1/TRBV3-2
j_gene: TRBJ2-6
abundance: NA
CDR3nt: TGTGCCAGCAGCCAAGTAGGGGCTGGGGCCAACGTCCTGACTTTC
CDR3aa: CASSQVGAGANVLTF

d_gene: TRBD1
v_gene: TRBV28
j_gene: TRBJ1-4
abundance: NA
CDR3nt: TGTGCCAGCAGCTCCGGGACAGAAAATGAAAAACTGTTTTTT
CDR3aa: CASSSGTENEKLFF

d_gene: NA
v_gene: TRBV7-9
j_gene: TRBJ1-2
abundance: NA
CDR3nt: TGTGCCAGCAGCCTAAAGGACAGCGGCAACTATGGCTACACCTTC
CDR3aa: CASSLKDSGNYGYTF

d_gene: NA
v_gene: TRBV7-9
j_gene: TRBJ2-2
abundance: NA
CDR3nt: TGTGCCAGCAGCTTAGGGGCAGGGCTCACCGGGGAGCTGTTTTTT
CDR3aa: CASSLGAGLTGELFF

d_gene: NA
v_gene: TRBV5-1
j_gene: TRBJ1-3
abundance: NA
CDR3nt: TGCGCCAGCAGCTTATCCGGGGCTGGAAACACCATATATTTT
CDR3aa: CASSLSGAGNTIYF